A selection of T cell receptor beta chains follows, all from one sample in a study of blood T cell repertoires in COVID-19. Sequenced by immunoSEQ multiplex PCR; TCRdb stores in-frame clones only, minus some. The data hold roughly 200,000 clones, with 80% to 90% observed a single time. Sequencing was performed on peripheral blood. These receptors all come from a man in his sixties with acute or convalescent COVID-19. Both conserved end residues are part of each CDR3. A D gene is named only where the DNA matches it firmly. A row's size may be missing; if present it is once, few, many or a size class.

>TRBJ1-6|TRBD1|TRBV28|NA
CASSLGGQVNSPLHF
TGTGCCAGCAGTTTGGGGGGACAGGTGAATTCACCCCTCCACTTT
>TRBJ2-5|NA|TRBV10-3|NA
CATRGQETQYF
TGTGCCACCCGGGGGCAAGAGACCCAGTACTTC
>TRBJ1-3|NA|TRBV5-6|NA
CASSDLDSGNTIYF
TGTGCCAGCAGCGACTTAGACTCTGGAAACACCATATATTTT
>TRBJ2-3|NA|TRBV5-1|NA
CASSPVGGGRASTDTQYF
TGCGCCAGCAGCCCGGTTGGGGGCGGCCGAGCTAGCACAGATACGCAGTATTTT
>TRBJ2-7|NA|TRBV4-3|NA
CASSQDRRGPSYEQYF
TGCGCCAGCAGCCAAGATCGGCGGGGTCCCTCCTACGAGCAGTACTTC
>TRBJ1-1|NA|TRBV7-2|NA
CASTEGAGWGTEAFF
TGTGCCAGCACAGAGGGAGCGGGTTGGGGCACTGAAGCTTTCTTT
>TRBJ1-3|NA|TRBV7-3|NA
CASSLQGNSGNTIYF
TGTGCCAGCAGCTTACAGGGTAACTCTGGAAACACCATATATTTT
>TRBJ2-7|TRBD2|TRBV11-2|NA
CASSLVTSGPSYEQYF
TGTGCCAGCAGCTTAGTCACTAGCGGCCCGAGTTACGAGCAGTACTTC
>TRBJ1-5|NA|TRBV2|NA
CASSANDQPQHF
TGTGCCAGCAGTGCAAATGATCAGCCCCAGCATTTT
>TRBJ2-3|TRBD2|TRBV9|NA
CASSALGLAGFEDTQYF
TGTGCCAGCAGCGCCTTGGGACTAGCGGGATTCGAAGATACGCAGTATTTT
>TRBJ2-7|TRBD2|TRBV4-1|NA
CASSRVAGSSYEQYF
TGCGCCAGCAGCCGAGTAGCGGGGAGCTCCTACGAGCAGTACTTC
>TRBJ1-1|TRBD1|TRBV6-6|NA
CASSYGTGSTEAFF
TGTGCCAGCAGTTACGGGACAGGGTCCACTGAAGCTTTCTTT
>TRBJ2-7|TRBD1|TRBV27|NA
CASSSRGRYEQYF
TGTGCCAGCAGTTCCAGGGGGCGCTACGAGCAGTACTTC
>TRBJ1-2|NA|TRBV3-1/TRBV3-2|NA
CASSQGRAGHPYGYTF
TGTGCCAGCAGCCAAGGCAGGGCCGGGCACCCCTATGGCTACACCTTC
>TRBJ2-7|NA|TRBV28|NA
CASSSALSGGYEQYF
TGTGCCAGCAGCTCCGCCCTTTCCGGGGGCTACGAGCAGTACTTC
>TRBJ2-3|TRBD1|TRBV6-2/TRBV6-3|NA
CASTYLPGGLDTQYF
TGTGCCAGCACTTACCTGCCAGGGGGCTTAGATACGCAGTATTTT
>TRBJ2-1|NA|TRBV6-5|NA
CASTPTGRNEQFF
TGTGCCAGCACCCCGACAGGGAGGAATGAGCAGTTCTTC
>TRBJ2-7|NA|TRBV19|NA
CASSTGYSYEQYF
TGTGCCAGTAGTACAGGGTATTCCTACGAGCAGTACTTC
>TRBJ2-3|TRBD1|TRBV27|NA
CASRGQGLDTQYF
TGTGCCAGCCGCGGACAGGGACTAGATACGCAGTATTTT
>TRBJ1-2|NA|TRBV19|once
CASSPGDRVAYGYTF
TGTGCCAGTAGTCCAGGGGACCGAGTGGCGTATGGCTACACCTTC
>TRBJ1-6|TRBD1|TRBV27|NA
CASSFQGQYNSPLHF
TGTGCCAGCAGTTTCCAGGGACAGTATAATTCACCCCTCCACTTT
>TRBJ1-4|TRBD1|TRBV7-2|NA
CASSPRGTGVNEKLFF
TGTGCCAGCAGCCCCAGGGGGACAGGGGTTAATGAAAAACTGTTTTTT
>TRBJ1-4|NA|TRBV14|NA
CASSPPRRGGATNEKLFF
TGTGCCAGCAGCCCCCCGCGAAGGGGCGGTGCAACTAATGAAAAACTGTTTTTT
>TRBJ2-1|TRBD1|TRBV6-1|once
CASSEGQGYGEQFF
TGTGCCAGCAGTGAGGGACAGGGGTACGGTGAGCAGTTCTTC
>TRBJ2-4|NA|TRBV5-1|NA
CASSPDVTSNIQYF
TGCGCCAGCAGCCCAGATGTGACATCAAACATTCAGTACTTC
>TRBJ2-5|TRBD2|TRBV11-2|NA
CASSPWTSRETQYF
TGTGCCAGCAGCCCGTGGACTAGTCGAGAGACCCAGTACTTC
>TRBJ1-6|TRBD1|TRBV18|NA
CASSPQGADSPLHF
TGTGCCAGCTCACCACAGGGGGCAGATTCACCCCTCCACTTT
>TRBJ2-7|NA|TRBV18|NA
CASSPPGAGIYHEQYF
TGTGCCAGCTCACCACCTGGGGCAGGGATCTACCACGAGCAGTACTTC
>TRBJ2-7|TRBD2|TRBV3-1/TRBV3-2|NA
CASSQEVGGSYEQYF
TGTGCCAGCAGCCAAGAAGTGGGCGGGAGCTACGAGCAGTACTTC
>TRBJ2-1|NA|TRBV24-1|NA
CATSDFSDEQFF
TGTGCCACCAGTGATTTTAGTGATGAGCAGTTCTTC
>TRBJ1-5|TRBD1|TRBV27|NA
CASSSTGLSHQPQHF
TGTGCCAGCAGTTCGACAGGGTTAAGTCATCAGCCCCAGCATTTT
>TRBJ2-5|NA|TRBV18|NA
CASSKAGNEETQYF
TGTGCCAGCTCAAAAGCGGGTAATGAAGAGACCCAGTACTTC
>TRBJ2-7|TRBD1|TRBV5-4|NA
CASSFPSGQGAYEQYF
TGTGCCAGCAGCTTCCCTAGCGGACAGGGGGCCTACGAGCAGTACTTC
>TRBJ2-7|NA|TRBV3-1/TRBV3-2|once
CASSQEGLADRTYEQYF
TGTGCCAGCAGCCAAGAGGGGCTGGCCGATCGAACCTACGAGCAGTACTTC
>TRBJ1-5|NA|TRBV28|NA
CASSSADRYQPQHF
TGTGCCAGCAGTTCCGCGGACAGATATCAGCCCCAGCATTTT
>TRBJ2-3|NA|TRBV5-6|once
CASSLYGGSTDTQYF
TGTGCCAGCAGCTTATATGGAGGGAGTACAGATACGCAGTATTTT
>TRBJ2-4|NA|TRBV19|NA
CASSIWQGMAKNIQYF
TGTGCCAGTAGTATATGGCAGGGGATGGCCAAAAACATTCAGTACTTC
>TRBJ2-5|TRBD2|TRBV6-2/TRBV6-3|NA
CASSYSIAGVGQETQYF
TGTGCCAGCAGTTACTCGATAGCGGGAGTTGGTCAAGAGACCCAGTACTTC
>TRBJ2-7|TRBD2|TRBV7-9|NA
CASSSRAGRNEQYF
TGTGCCAGCAGCTCTCGAGCGGGGAGGAACGAGCAGTACTTC
>TRBJ2-1|NA|TRBV3-1/TRBV3-2|NA
CASSQIRTFYSSYNEQFF
TGTGCCAGCAGCCAGATACGGACTTTCTATAGCTCCTACAATGAGCAGTTCTTC
>TRBJ2-3|NA|TRBV6-1|NA
CASSEESEGGADTQYF
TGTGCCAGCAGTGAGGAGTCGGAGGGCGGGGCAGATACGCAGTATTTT
>TRBJ2-5|NA|TRBV18|NA
CASSPGGTQYF
TGTGCCAGCTCACCCGGAGGGACCCAGTACTTC
>TRBJ2-2|NA|TRBV27|once
CASSLRLAKNTGELFF
TGTGCCAGCAGTTTACGGCTAGCGAAAAACACCGGGGAGCTGTTTTTT
>TRBJ2-7|NA|TRBV28|NA
CASSRLGASSYEQYF
TGTGCCAGCAGTCGGCTAGGGGCTTCGTCCTACGAGCAGTACTTC
>TRBJ1-5|TRBD1|TRBV5-1|NA
CASSLGDRVGQPQHF
TGCGCCAGCAGCTTGGGGGACAGGGTTGGGCAGCCCCAGCATTTT